This TCR beta chain is from a study of blood T cell repertoires in COVID-19. Per the germline V gene, CDR1 is SGHTA and CDR2 is FQGNSA. The V end lost 5 bases, the J end lost 2 bases, and 13 bases lay between the germline ends. The CDR3 totals 15 residues. The method was immunoSEQ multiplex PCR; TCRdb's version includes in-frame clones alone and lacks a portion of them. The table includes some 260,000 clones, about 90% detected once. The rearrangement joins TRBV7-2 to TRBJ2-1; possible D gene TRBD2, 7 bases. Sequencing used peripheral blood. The sequence derives from a man younger than 35 with active or convalescent COVID-19. DNA for the CDR3: TGTGCCAGCAGCCCGAGGGGGGGCGCCTACAATGAGCAGTTCTTC. Protein: CASSPRGGAYNEQFF.